This passage covers 17 T cell receptor beta chains from one sample sequenced in a study of blood T cell repertoires in COVID-19. The protocol was immunoSEQ multiplex PCR, while the TCRdb copy is restricted to in-frame clones and leaves out a portion. Of about 350,000 clones in the sample, about 90% were seen once. Sequencing used PBMCs or T cells enriched from blood (not recorded which). These receptors originate from a woman in her twenties or thirties who had recovered from COVID-19.

This sequence joins TRBV18 and TRBJ2-2; TRBD1 might be the D (6 bases). CDR3 length equals 16 residues. The V gene lost 6 bases and the J gene lost 5 bases, with 19 bases spanning the gap. Looked up from germline, CDR1 is KGHSH and CDR2 is LQKENI. DNA for the CDR3: TGTGCCAGCTCTTTGTCCCGACAGGTTTTTACCGGGGAGCTGTTTTTT. Amino acids: CASSLSRQVFTGELFF.

The V gene is TRBV2, the J gene TRBJ2-3; 7 bases agree with TRBD2. Per germline, CDR1 SNHLY and CDR2 FYNNEI. V lost 6 bases, J lost 3 bases, and 9 bases stayed unmatched. CDR3 length equals 15 residues. The CDR3 bases are TGTGCCAGCAGGAAGACCGGGACTATGACAGATACGCAGTATTTT. Encoded protein: CASRKTGTMTDTQYF.

This sequence joins TRBV2 and TRBJ2-1; no clear D gene. Trimming cost V 1 base and J 0 bases, with 7 bases left between them. The length of the CDR3 is 15 residues. Germline V lookup: CDR1 SNHLY, CDR2 FYNNEI. The CDR3 sequence: CASSEGLLSYNEQFF. The CDR3, as DNA: TGTGCCAGCAGTGAAGGGCTCCTCTCCTACAATGAGCAGTTCTTC.

The chain links TRBV7-2 to TRBJ2-1; D possibly corresponds to TRBD2 (6 bases). The CDR3 sequence is 15 residues long. Trimming took 1 base from V and 0 from J, leaving 7 bases between them. Germline V gives CDR1 SGHTA, CDR2 FQGNSA. The CDR3 loop is CASSLVDYSYNEQFF. The CDR3 bases are TGTGCCAGCAGCTTAGTGGACTACTCCTACAATGAGCAGTTCTTC.

This clone was counted a single time. The rearrangement uses TRBV5-1 and TRBJ1-3; D ambiguous. Germline V gene sequence: CDR1 SGHRS, CDR2 YFSETQ. The V gene lost 4 bases and the J gene lost 2 bases, with 19 bases spanning the gap. This CDR3 comprises 17 residues. The CDR3 reads CASSNQLLTTPGNTIYF. CDR3 DNA sequence: TGCGCCAGCAGCAATCAATTACTTACGACACCTGGAAACACCATATATTTT.

The chain uses TRBV5-4 and TRBJ2-7; D is possibly TRBD1 (5 bases). CDR1 and CDR2 (germline): SGHNT, YYREEE (reference sequence). Between the trimmed V and J ends, which lost 3 bases and 5 bases, there was a span of 21 bases. The CDR3 runs 16 residues. As DNA, the CDR3 is TGTGCCAGCAGCTCCCGTCAGGGAAATATACGGAACGAGCAGTACTTC. Residues: CASSSRQGNIRNEQYF. Supplemented by reference TRBV5-4 and TRBJ2-7, the full variable domain reads ETGVTQSPTHLIKTRGQQVTLRCSSQSGHNTVSWYQQALGQGPQFIFQYYREEENGRGNFPPRFSGLQFPNYSSELNVNALELDDSALYLCASSSRQGNIRNEQYFGPGTRLTVT.

The sample holds a few counts of this clone. The V call is TRBV2, the J call TRBJ1-1; TRBD1 matches 9 bases. Germline loops: CDR1 SNHLY, CDR2 FYNNEI. CDR3 length: 15 amino acids. Germline trimming cut 2 bases from V and 1 base from J; bases unmatched to any gene: 2. The CDR3 DNA reads TGTGCCAGCAGTGAAAGGGACAGGGCGAACACTGAAGCTTTCTTT. It specifies CASSERDRANTEAFF.

The chain combines TRBV4-1 with TRBJ2-2; 7 bases align to TRBD1. Germline CDR1 reads MGHRA; CDR2 reads YSYEKL. V lost 5 bases, J lost 8 bases, and 11 bases stayed unmatched. This CDR3 spans 15 amino acids. The CDR3 protein is CASSSRDSPGGELFF. CDR3 DNA sequence: TGCGCCAGCAGCTCCCGGGACAGTCCCGGGGGGGAGCTGTTTTTT.

The chain joins TRBV6-2 or TRBV6-3 to TRBJ1-5, with D perhaps TRBD1 (5 bases). Germline V gene sequence: CDR1 MNHEY, CDR2 SVGEGT. V was cut by 4 bases and J by 7 bases, with 11 bases left in between. The CDR3 length is 13 residues. In DNA, the CDR3 is TGTGCCAGCAGTTGGGCAGGGCAACAGCCCCAGCATTTT. Translation: CASSWAGQQPQHF.

The rearrangement links TRBV28 to TRBJ1-2, with 7 positions matching TRBD1. CDR3 length: 14 residues. V trimming: 3 bases; J trimming: 2 bases; junction bases outside the gene matches: 3. Germline V gives CDR1 MDHEN, CDR2 SYDVKM. CDR3 region: CASSFQGVNYGYTF. The CDR3 DNA sequence: TGTGCCAGCAGTTTCCAGGGGGTAAACTATGGCTACACCTTC.

V gene TRBV18 combines with J gene TRBJ2-1; tentatively, D is TRBD2 (5 bases). This CDR3 comprises 14 residues. CDR1 is KGHSH, CDR2 LQKENI, per germline. V was clipped by 2 bases and J by 3 bases, with 8 bases between them. The CDR3 bases are TGTGCCAGCTCACCAAGGGAGTTCTACAATGAGCAGTTCTTC. Translation gives CASSPREFYNEQFF. The full variable domain, completed using reference TRBV18 and TRBJ2-1, is NAGVMQNPRHLVRRRGQEARLRCSPMKGHSHVYWYRQLPEEGLKFMVYLQKENIIDESGMPKERFSAEFPKEGPSILRIQQVVRGDSAAYFCASSPREFYNEQFFGPGTRLTVL.

This chain uses TRBV18 with TRBJ1-6; 8 bases are a match to TRBD1. Trimming removed 3 bases from V and 9 bases from J; junction bases left unmatched: 7. CDR3 length equals 15 residues. The germline CDR1 and CDR2 sequences are KGHSH and LQKENI. CDR3 bases: TGTGCCAGCTCACCCGGGGGAGACAGGGGTTCACCCCTCCACTTT. It yields the protein CASSPGGDRGSPLHF.

The sample holds one count of this clone. The chain uses TRBV5-6 and TRBJ2-7; 7 positions agree with TRBD1. The germline CDR1 and CDR2 sequences are SGHDT and YYEEEE. The trim removed 4 bases at V and 6 bases at J, leaving 4 bases unmatched. The CDR3 contains 12 residues. This chain's CDR3 is CASSLTGVEQYF. DNA of the CDR3: TGTGCCAGCAGCCTAACAGGGGTCGAGCAGTACTTC.

The chain links TRBV5-1 to TRBJ2-7, with TRBD1 as a possible D gene (6 bases). Germline V gene sequence: CDR1 SGHRS, CDR2 YFSETQ. V dropped 3 bases and J dropped 5 bases, with 18 bases sitting between them. The CDR3 runs to 15 residues. The CDR3 DNA is TGCGCCAGCAGCTCCCGGACAGTGCCTGGGAACGAGCAGTACTTC. Its protein is CASSSRTVPGNEQYF.

The genes are TRBV5-8 and TRBJ1-2; D is uncertain. The CDR3 extends over 10 amino acids. The V gene's germline CDR1 is SGHTS and CDR2 YDEGEE. V lost 4 bases, J lost 4 bases, and 2 bases lay in between. CDR3 nucleotide sequence: TGTGCCAGCAGCCTCTATGGCTACACCTTC. Protein product: CASSLYGYTF.

The chain has TRBV11-2 and TRBJ1-2; tentatively, D is TRBD1 (6 bases). V lost 4 bases and J lost 3, with 15 bases in between. The CDR3 extends over 15 amino acids. CDR1 and CDR2 (germline): SGHAT, FQNNGV. The CDR3: CASSSTPGTYYGYTF. CDR3 DNA sequence: TGTGCCAGCAGCTCCACCCCCGGGACATACTATGGCTACACCTTC. Full variable domain (remainder filled in from reference TRBV11-2 and TRBJ1-2): EAGVAQSPRYKIIEKRQSVAFWCNPISGHATLYWYQQILGQGPKLLIQFQNNGVVDDSQLPKDRFSAERLKGVDSTLKIQPAKLEDSAVYLCASSSTPGTYYGYTFGSGTRLTVV.

This clone was detected only once. The V call is TRBV12-3 or TRBV12-4, the J call TRBJ1-1; 8 nucleotides agree with TRBD1. With V trimmed by 6 bases and J by 6 bases, 3 bases remained unmatched. The CDR3 contains 12 residues. The CDR3 DNA sequence: TGTGCCAGCAGCCCACAGGGGGCTGAAGCTTTCTTT. The encoded protein is CASSPQGAEAFF.